The present T cell receptor (beta chain) was sequenced within a study of T cell responses to AZD1222 COVID-19 vaccine. Study summary: The study pooled second doses at about 4 or about 12 weeks.

Profiling relied on immunoSEQ multiplex PCR, and the TCRdb table lists in-frame clones only, not all of them. The sample has 95,000 to 100,000 clones, 86% seen once; the top ten hold 1.4%. General study results and limits: Baseline serology detected seropositivity in only 6 or 7 AZD1222 recipients.

There are a few counts of this clone. Its antigen is unidentified. V was cut by 5 bases and J by 0 bases, with 8 bases left in between. Germline lookup yields CDR1 SGHTA and CDR2 FQGNSA. The CDR3 runs 14 residues. This clonotype was obtained from an adult in good health. The J gene is TRBJ1-5, the V gene TRBV7-2; TRBD1 might be the D (6 bases). The material sequenced was peripheral blood, taken on day 0 of AZD1222 vaccination. CDR3 loop: CASSRGYSNQPQHF. For the CDR3, the DNA is TGTGCCAGCAGCAGGGGGTATAGCAATCAGCCCCAGCATTTT.